This T cell receptor (beta chain) was obtained from a study of blood T cell repertoires in COVID-19. Study-level background: T cells, B-cell-depleted T cells, or PBMCs provided the cDNA or gDNA that served as material.

CDR3 length: 14 residues. The V gene lost 0 bases and the J gene lost 8 bases, with 13 bases spanning the gap. Per germline, CDR1 SEHNR and CDR2 FQNEAQ (reference sequence). The table came from immunoSEQ multiplex PCR; TCRdb's copy has only in-frame clones and leaves some out. The sample has 200,000 to 250,000 clones; 82% are singletons. This receptor was obtained from a woman aged 55-69 years who had recovered from COVID-19. What was sequenced was PBMCs or T cells enriched from blood (not recorded which). The rearrangement links TRBV7-9 to TRBJ1-2; D is uncertain. In DNA, the CDR3 is TGTGCCAGCAGCTTAGCCTTGTCGATCGGGGGCTACACCTTC. It yields the protein CASSLALSIGGYTF.